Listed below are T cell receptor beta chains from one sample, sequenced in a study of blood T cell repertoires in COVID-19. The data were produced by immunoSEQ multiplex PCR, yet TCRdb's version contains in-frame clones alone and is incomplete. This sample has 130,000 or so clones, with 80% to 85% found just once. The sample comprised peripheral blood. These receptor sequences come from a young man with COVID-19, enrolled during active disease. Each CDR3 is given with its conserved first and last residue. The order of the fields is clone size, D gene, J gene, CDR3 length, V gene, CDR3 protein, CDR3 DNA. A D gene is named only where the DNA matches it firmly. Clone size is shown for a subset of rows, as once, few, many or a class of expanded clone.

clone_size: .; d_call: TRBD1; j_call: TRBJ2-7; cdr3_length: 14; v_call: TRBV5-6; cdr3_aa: CASSLRDSTYEQYF; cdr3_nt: TGTGCCAGCAGCTTGCGGGACAGTACCTACGAGCAGTACTTC
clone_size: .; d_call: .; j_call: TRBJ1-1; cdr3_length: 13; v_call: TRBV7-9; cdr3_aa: CASSLGSGTEAFF; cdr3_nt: TGTGCCAGCAGCTTAGGGTCGGGGACTGAAGCTTTCTTT
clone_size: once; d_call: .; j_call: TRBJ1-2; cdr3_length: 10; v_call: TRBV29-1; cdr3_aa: CSVGDSGYTF; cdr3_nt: TGCAGCGTTGGCGACAGTGGCTACACCTTC
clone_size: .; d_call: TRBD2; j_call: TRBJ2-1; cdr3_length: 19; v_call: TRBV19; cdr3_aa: CASIRRANVLAGGGNEQFF; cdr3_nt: TGTGCCAGTATTCGGAGGGCAAACGTACTAGCGGGAGGCGGAAATGAGCAGTTCTTC
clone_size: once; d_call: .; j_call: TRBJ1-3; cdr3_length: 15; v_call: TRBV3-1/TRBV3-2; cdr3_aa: CASSKTELSGNTIYF; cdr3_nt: TGTGCCAGCAGCAAAACCGAGCTCTCTGGAAACACCATATATTTT
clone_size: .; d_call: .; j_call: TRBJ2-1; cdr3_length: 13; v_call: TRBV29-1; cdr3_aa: CSVSGGTYNEQFF; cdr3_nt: TGCAGCGTTTCTGGCGGGACCTACAATGAGCAGTTCTTC
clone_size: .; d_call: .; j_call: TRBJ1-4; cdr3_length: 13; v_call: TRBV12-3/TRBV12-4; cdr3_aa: CASSLFQGKELFF; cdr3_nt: TGTGCCAGCAGTTTGTTTCAGGGTAAAGAACTGTTTTTT
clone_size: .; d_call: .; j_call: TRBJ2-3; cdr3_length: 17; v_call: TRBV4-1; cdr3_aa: CASSQDGTFGTTDTQYF; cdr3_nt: TGCGCCAGCAGCCAGGACGGGACATTCGGAACCACAGATACGCAGTATTTT
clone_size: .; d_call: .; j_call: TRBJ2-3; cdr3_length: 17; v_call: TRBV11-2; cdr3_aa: CASSDPVLGYYTDTQYF; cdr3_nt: TGTGCCAGCAGCGACCCCGTTTTGGGCTATTATACAGATACGCAGTATTTT
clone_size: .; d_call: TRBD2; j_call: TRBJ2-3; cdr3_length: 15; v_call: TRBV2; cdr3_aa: CASRRGTQPTDTQYF; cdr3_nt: TGTGCCAGCAGGCGGGGGACCCAACCCACAGATACGCAGTATTTT
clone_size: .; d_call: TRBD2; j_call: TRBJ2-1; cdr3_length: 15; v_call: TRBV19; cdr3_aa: CASNVGLAGGGEQFF; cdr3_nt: TGTGCCAGTAATGTGGGACTAGCGGGAGGAGGCGAGCAGTTCTTC
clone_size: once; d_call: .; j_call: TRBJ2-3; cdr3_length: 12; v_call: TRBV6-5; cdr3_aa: CATRTGTDTQYF; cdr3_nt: TGTGCCACCCGGACAGGCACAGATACGCAGTATTTT
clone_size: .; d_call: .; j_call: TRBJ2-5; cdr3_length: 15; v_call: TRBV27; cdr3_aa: CASSLSGTSMETQYF; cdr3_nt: TGTGCCAGCAGTTTATCAGGTACTAGCATGGAGACCCAGTACTTC
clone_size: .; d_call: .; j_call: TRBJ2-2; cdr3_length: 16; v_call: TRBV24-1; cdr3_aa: CATSDPRVGETGELFF; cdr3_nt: TGTGCCACCAGTGATCCCCGTGTAGGGGAAACCGGGGAGCTGTTTTTT
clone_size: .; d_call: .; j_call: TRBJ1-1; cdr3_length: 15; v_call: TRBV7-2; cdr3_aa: CASSLRTGRYPEAFF; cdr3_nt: TGTGCCAGCAGCTTACGAACAGGCCGGTACCCTGAAGCTTTCTTT
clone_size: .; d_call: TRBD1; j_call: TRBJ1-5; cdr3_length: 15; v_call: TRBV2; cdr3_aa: CASSRDRGVRQPQHF; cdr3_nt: TGTGCCAGCAGCCGAGACAGGGGAGTGAGGCAGCCCCAGCATTTT
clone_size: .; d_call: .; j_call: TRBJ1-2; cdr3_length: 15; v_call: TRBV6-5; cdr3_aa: CASSLRIGTRYGYTF; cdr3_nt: TGTGCCAGCAGTTTAAGAATCGGGACTCGGTATGGCTACACCTTC
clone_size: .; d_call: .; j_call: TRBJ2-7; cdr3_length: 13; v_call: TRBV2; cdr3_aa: CASRRGGYYEQYF; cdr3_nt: TGTGCCAGCAGGAGGGGGGGGTACTACGAGCAGTACTTC
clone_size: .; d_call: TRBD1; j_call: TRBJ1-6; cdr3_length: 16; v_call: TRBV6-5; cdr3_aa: CASSYSGQGNNSPLHF; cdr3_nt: TGTGCCAGCAGTTACTCGGGACAGGGGAACAATTCACCCCTCCACTTT
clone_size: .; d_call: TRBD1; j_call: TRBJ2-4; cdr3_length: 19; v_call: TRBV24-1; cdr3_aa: CATSDSLLLFRGPKNIQYF; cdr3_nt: TGTGCCACCAGTGATTCCTTACTACTCTTCAGGGGGCCCAAAAACATTCAGTACTTC
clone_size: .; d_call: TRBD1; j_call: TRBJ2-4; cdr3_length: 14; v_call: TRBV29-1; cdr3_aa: CSVVPGQPGNIQYF; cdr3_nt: TGCAGCGTTGTCCCGGGACAGCCTGGAAACATTCAGTACTTC
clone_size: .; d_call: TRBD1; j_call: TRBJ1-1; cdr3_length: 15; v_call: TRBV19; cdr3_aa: CASRVGTVTSGEAFF; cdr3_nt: TGTGCCAGTAGGGTAGGGACAGTCACATCAGGTGAAGCTTTCTTT
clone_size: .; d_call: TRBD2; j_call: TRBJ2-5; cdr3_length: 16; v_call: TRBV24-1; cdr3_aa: CATSEAGTSGVETQYF; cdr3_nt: TGTGCCACCAGTGAAGCCGGGACTAGCGGGGTGGAGACCCAGTACTTC
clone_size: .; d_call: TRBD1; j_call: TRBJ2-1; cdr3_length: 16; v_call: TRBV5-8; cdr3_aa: CASSHRVGQSYNEQFF; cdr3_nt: TGTGCCAGCAGCCACCGCGTGGGACAGTCCTACAATGAGCAGTTCTTC
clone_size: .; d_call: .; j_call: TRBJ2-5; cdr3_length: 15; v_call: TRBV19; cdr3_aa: CASSIVAGPQETQYF; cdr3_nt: TGTGCCAGTAGTATTGTGGCAGGCCCCCAAGAGACCCAGTACTTC
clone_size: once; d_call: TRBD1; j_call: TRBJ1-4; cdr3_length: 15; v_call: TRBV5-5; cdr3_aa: CASRYGTGGGEKLFF; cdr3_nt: TGTGCCAGCAGGTACGGGACAGGGGGAGGCGAAAAACTGTTTTTT
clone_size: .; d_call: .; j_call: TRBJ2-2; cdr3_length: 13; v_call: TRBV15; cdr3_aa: CATSRRGTGELFF; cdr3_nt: TGTGCCACCAGCCGGCGGGGCACCGGGGAGCTGTTTTTT
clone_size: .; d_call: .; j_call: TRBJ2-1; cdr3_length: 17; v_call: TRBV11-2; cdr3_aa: CASSSVGQGGSYNEQFF; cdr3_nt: TGTGCCAGCAGCTCCGTTGGGCAGGGGGGTTCTTACAATGAGCAGTTCTTC
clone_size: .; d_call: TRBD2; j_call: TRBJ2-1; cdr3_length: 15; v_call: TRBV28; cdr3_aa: CASSSPAGEANEQFF; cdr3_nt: TGTGCCAGCAGTTCCCCAGCGGGAGAGGCGAATGAGCAGTTCTTC